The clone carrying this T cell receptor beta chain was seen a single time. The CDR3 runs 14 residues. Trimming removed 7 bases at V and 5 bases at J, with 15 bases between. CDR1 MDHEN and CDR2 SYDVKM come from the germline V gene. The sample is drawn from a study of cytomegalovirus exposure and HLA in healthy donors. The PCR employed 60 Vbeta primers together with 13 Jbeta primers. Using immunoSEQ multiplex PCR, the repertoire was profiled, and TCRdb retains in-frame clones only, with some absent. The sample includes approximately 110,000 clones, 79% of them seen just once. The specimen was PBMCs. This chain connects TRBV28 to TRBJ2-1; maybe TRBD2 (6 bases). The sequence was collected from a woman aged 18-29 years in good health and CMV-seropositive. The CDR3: CASKSEAGNNEQFF. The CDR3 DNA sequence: TGTGCCAGCAAATCCGAGGCGGGGAACAATGAGCAGTTCTTC.